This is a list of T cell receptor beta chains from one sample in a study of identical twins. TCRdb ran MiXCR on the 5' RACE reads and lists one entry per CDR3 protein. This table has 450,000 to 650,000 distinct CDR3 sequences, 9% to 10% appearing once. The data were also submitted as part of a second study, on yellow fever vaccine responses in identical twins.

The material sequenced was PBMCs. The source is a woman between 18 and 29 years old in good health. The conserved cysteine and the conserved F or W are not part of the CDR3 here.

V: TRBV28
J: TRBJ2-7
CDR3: ASTRWGVHEQY

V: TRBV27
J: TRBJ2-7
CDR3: ASIASYQGLKAFYEQY

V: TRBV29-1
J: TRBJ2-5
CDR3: SVESQGEETQY

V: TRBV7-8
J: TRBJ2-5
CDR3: ASSLMTKGETQY

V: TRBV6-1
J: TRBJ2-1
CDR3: ASSKGPKRGSSYNEQF

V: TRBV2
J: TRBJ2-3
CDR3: ASRGRGPDTDTQY

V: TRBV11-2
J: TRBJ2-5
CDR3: ASSLEWASGRAFQETQY

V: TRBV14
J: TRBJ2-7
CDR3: ASSQTGRFDEQY

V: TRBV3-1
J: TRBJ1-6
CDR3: ASSQQGGSPLH

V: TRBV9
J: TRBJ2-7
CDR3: ASSVRAGYYEQY

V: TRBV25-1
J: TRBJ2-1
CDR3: ASTRRAGGINEQF

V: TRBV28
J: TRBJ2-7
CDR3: ASSTPGYRDEQY

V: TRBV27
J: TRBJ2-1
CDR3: ASSGLRLAGYNEQF

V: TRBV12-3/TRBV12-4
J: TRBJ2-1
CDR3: ASSHYYDNEQF

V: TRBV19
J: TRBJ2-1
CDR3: ASSIGNEQF

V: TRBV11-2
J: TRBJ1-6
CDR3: ASTSALNSPLH

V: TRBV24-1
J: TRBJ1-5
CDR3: ATSDSYAQH

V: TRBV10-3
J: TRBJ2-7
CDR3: ATGLAGDEQY

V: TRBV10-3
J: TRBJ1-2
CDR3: AARDRDDGSYGYT

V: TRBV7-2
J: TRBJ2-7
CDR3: ASSLVRGGYEQY

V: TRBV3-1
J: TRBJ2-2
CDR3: ASSRLPARTGELF

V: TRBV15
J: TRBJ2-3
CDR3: ATSRDQFPRNGPSASTDTQY

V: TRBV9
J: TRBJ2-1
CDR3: ASSVTDSLYNEQF

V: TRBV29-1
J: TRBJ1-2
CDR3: SVDGGGNYGYT

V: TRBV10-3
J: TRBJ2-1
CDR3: AISETGGVSNEQF

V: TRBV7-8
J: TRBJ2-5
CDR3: ASSFPDREVEGQETQY

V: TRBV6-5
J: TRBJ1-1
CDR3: ASSYSREGTEAF

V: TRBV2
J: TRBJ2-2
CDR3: ASIPALAGTGELF

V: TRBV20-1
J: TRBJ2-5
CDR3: SATMIKETQY

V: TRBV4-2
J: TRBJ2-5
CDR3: ASSQDGTQETQY

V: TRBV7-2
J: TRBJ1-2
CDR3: ASSLARGQGLDYGYT

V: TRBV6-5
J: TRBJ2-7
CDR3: ASSYSSLGRQDYEQY

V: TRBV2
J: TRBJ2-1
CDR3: ASPLLATGTSNEQF

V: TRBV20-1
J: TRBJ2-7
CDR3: SASLRAYEQY

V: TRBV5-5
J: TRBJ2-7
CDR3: ATTGEGQSPYEQY

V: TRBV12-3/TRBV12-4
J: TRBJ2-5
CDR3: ASSLVQETQY

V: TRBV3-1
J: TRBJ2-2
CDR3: ASSRAVAWNTGELF

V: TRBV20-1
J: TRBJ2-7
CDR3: SARDLVVLAGPYEQY

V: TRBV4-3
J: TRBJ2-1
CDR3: ASSLGRGDNEQF

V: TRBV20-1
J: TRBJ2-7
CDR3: SARASNRPGLAAYEQY

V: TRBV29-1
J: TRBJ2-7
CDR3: SVEGEGDNYYEQY

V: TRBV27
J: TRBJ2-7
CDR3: ASSLKDRGLHEQY